This T cell receptor beta chain was retrieved from a study of blood T cell repertoires in COVID-19. Here immunoSEQ multiplex PCR was the method, and the copy in TCRdb shows in-frame clones only, minus some. The sample carries about 220,000 clones, roughly four fifths recorded once. V shed 7 bases and J 8 bases; nucleotides not matched to a gene: 12. The germline V gene encodes CDR1 LNHDA and CDR2 SQIVND (reference sequence). This CDR3 region has 15 residues. The Seattle site enrolled patients during active infection and followed them longitudinally. The chain combines TRBV19 with TRBJ2-1, with 9 bases fitting TRBD2. This clonotype was sampled from a woman in her 70s with COVID-19, enrolled during active disease. The sample comprised peripheral blood. The CDR3 sequence is CASTIKLAGVHEQFF. CDR3 DNA: TGTGCCAGTACCATAAAGTTAGCGGGAGTCCATGAGCAGTTCTTC.